This TCR beta chain was recorded in a study of cytomegalovirus exposure and HLA in healthy donors. Study outcomes and limitations: CMV antigen specificity of a few CMV-associated chains was confirmed in vitro. One cluster of highly shared sequence variants probably arose as a sequencing artifact.

V lost 0 bases, J lost 2 bases, and 12 bases lay in between. CDR3 size: 15 residues. Germline V gene lookup returns CDR1 SGHNT and CDR2 YYREEE (reference sequence). The PCR was carried out with 60 Vbeta primers and 13 Jbeta primers. TCRdb's copy holds only in-frame clones and misses some; the assay was immunoSEQ multiplex PCR. The table includes 60,000 to 80,000 clones, around four fifths detected once. This clone was found a few times. Its matching antigen is unknown. This rearrangement joins TRBV5-4 to TRBJ2-7; no reliable D call. Sequencing used PBMCs. The receptor was derived from a woman in her 30s in good health and CMV-seronegative. This CDR3 reads CASSLVSGSPYEQYF. The CDR3 DNA reads as TGTGCCAGCAGCTTGGTTTCGGGTTCCCCCTACGAGCAGTACTTC.